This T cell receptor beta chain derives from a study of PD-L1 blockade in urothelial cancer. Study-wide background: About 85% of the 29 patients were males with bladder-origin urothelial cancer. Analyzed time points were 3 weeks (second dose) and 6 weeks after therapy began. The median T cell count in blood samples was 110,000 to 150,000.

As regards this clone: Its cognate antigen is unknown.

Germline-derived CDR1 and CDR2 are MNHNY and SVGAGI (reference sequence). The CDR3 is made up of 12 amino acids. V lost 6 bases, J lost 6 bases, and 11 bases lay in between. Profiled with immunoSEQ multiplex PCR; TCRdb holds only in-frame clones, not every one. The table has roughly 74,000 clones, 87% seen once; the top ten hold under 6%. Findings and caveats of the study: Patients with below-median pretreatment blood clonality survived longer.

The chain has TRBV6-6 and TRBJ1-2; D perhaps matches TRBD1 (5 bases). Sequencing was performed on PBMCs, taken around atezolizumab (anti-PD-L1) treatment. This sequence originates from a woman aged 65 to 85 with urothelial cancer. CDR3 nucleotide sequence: TGTGCCAGCAGGGTACAGGATGATGGCTACACCTTC. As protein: CASRVQDDGYTF.